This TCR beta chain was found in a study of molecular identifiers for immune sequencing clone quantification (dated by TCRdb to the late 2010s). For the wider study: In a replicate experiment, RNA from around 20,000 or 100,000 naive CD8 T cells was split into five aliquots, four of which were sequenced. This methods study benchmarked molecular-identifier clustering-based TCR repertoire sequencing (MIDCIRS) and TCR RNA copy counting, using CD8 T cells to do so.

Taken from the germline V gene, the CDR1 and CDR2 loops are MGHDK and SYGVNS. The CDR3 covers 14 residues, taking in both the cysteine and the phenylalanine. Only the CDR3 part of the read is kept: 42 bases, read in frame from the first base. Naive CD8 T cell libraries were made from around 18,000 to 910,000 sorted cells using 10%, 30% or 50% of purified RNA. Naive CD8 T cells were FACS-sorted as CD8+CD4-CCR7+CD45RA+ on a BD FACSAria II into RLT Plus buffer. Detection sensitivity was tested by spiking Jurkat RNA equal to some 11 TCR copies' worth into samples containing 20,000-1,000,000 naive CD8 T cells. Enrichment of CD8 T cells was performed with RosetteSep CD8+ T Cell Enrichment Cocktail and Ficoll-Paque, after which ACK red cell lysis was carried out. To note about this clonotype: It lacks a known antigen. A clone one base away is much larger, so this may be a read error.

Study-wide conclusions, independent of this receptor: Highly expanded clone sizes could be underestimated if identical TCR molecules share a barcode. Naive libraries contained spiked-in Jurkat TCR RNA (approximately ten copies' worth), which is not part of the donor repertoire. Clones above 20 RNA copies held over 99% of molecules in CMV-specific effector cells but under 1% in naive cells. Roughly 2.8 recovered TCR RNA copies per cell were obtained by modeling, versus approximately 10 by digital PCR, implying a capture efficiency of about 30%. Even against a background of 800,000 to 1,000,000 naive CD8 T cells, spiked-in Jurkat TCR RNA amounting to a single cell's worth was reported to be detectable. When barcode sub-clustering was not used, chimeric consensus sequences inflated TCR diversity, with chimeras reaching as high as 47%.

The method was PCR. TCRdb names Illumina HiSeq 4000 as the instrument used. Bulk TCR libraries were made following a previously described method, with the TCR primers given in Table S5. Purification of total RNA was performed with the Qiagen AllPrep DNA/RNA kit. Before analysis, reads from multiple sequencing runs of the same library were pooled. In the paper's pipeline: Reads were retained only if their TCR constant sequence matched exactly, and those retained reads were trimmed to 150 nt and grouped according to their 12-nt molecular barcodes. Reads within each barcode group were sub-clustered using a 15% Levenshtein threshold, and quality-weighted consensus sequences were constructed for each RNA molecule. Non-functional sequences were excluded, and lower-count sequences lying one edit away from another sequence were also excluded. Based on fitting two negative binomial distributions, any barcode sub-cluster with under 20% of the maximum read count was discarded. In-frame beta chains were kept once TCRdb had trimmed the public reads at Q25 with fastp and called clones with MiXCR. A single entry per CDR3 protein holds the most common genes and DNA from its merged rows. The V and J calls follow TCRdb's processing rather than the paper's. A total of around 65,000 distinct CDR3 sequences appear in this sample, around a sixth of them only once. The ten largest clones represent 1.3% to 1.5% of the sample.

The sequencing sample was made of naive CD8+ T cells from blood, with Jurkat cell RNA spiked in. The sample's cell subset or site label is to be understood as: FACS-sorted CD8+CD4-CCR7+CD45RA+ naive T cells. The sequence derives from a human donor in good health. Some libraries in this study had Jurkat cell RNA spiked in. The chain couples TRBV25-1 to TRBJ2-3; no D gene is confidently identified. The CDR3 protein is CASSEASFADTRYF. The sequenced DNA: TGTGCCAGCAGTGAGGCAAGTTTTGCAGATACGCGGTATTTT.